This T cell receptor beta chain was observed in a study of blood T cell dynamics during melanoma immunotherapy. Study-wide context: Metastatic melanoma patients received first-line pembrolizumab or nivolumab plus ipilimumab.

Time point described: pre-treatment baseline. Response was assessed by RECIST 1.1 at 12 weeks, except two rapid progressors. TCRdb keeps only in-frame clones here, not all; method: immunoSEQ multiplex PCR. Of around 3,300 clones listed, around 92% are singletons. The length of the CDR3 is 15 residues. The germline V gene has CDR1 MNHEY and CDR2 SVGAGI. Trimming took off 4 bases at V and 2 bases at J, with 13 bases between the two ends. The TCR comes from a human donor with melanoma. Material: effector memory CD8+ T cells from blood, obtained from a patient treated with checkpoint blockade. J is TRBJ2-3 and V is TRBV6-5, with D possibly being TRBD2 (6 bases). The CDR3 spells CASSFGGTATDTQYF. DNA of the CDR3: TGTGCCAGCAGTTTCGGCGGGACTGCCACAGATACGCAGTATTTT.